This T cell receptor beta chain came from a study of graft-versus-host responses after intestinal transplantation. Study details: Each of the recipients got a multivisceral, liver-intestinal, or isolated intestinal transplant. Anti-thymocyte globulin induction preceded 2 to 4 years of tacrolimus and steroid maintenance in all recipients. Study-level points and caveats: Some GvH clones appeared in ileal mucosa or blood before recipient bone marrow. Maximum circulating GvH clone levels tracked with early post-transplant HvG decreases.

For this clone: The antigen is undetermined.

Using immunoSEQ multiplex PCR, the repertoire was profiled, and TCRdb retains in-frame clones only, with some absent. This sample yields over 80,000 clones, of which roughly 91% are seen a single time; about 0.18% belongs to the top ten. The sample consisted of unstimulated CD4+ T cells sorted from spleen or lymph node cells, taken before transplant. This receptor was taken from a human donor who was the organ donor for an intestinal transplant.

The CDR3 DNA sequence: TGTGCCTGGAGTTCCCGTGGGCAGGGGTCACCCCTCCACTTT. Translation gives CAWSSRGQGSPLHF. The rearrangement links TRBV30 to TRBJ1-6; weak D call: TRBD1 (6 bases). Germline V gene lookup returns CDR1 GTSNPN and CDR2 SVGIG (reference sequence). The CDR3 has 14 amino acids. Deletions cut 2 bases from V and 10 bases from J, with 15 bases between.